Listed here are 27 T cell receptor beta chains from one sample, sequenced in a study of vaccination and CD4 T cells after COVID-19. The treatment was: roughly 11-day PBMC culture with coronavirus spike peptide pools or control peptides (ViraFEST assay). No antigen has been assigned to these receptors. An Oncomine TCR Beta short-read assay was used to sequence the DNA from cultured CD4+ T cells. TCRdb passed the PCR reads through MiXCR, listing each CDR3 protein once. Among approximately 10,000 distinct CDR3 sequences listed, around 59% were seen once. Sequenced sample: CD4+ T cells from blood, cultured in vitro. The receptors were gathered from a human donor who had recovered from COVID-19.

The chain couples TRBV20-1 to TRBJ2-2, with TRBD2 as a possible D gene (6 bases). The V end lost 0 bases, the J end lost 4 bases, and 12 bases lay between the germline ends. Germline V lookup: CDR1 DFQATT, CDR2 SNEGSKA (reference sequence). This CDR3 is built from 15 residues. This CDR3 is CSARDRRDFTGELFF. As DNA, the CDR3 is TGCAGTGCTAGAGATCGGCGGGATTTCACCGGGGAGCTGTTTTTT.

The chain is built from TRBV10-3 and TRBJ2-1; D uncertain. V was cut by 2 bases and J by 6 bases, with 11 bases left in between. The CDR3 contains 14 residues. Germline CDR1 ENHRY, CDR2 SYGVKD. This CDR3 is CAISEPRFANEQFF. DNA for the CDR3: TGTGCCATCAGTGAGCCCCGCTTTGCCAATGAGCAGTTCTTC.

The V gene is TRBV27, the J gene TRBJ1-3, with TRBD1 as a possible D gene (6 bases). Per the germline V gene, CDR1 is MNHEY and CDR2 is SMNVEV (reference sequence). CDR3 size: 15 residues. V was shortened by 3 bases and J by 4 bases, with 13 bases between the two germline ends. The CDR3 is CASSFVGGGGNTIYF. The DNA of the CDR3 is TGTGCCAGCAGTTTCGTCGGGGGCGGGGGAAACACCATATATTTT.

This clonotype has just a few counts. The V call is TRBV6-5, the J call TRBJ1-2, with D perhaps matching TRBD1 (5 bases). Per the germline V gene, CDR1 is MNHEY and CDR2 is SVGAGI. The V end lost 0 bases, the J end lost 2 bases, and 13 bases lay between the germline ends. The CDR3 is made up of 16 amino acids. CDR3 residues: CASSYSWTGHNYGYTF. The CDR3 nucleotides are TGTGCCAGCAGTTACTCCTGGACGGGGCACAACTATGGCTACACCTTC.

The rearrangement uses TRBV6-1 and TRBJ1-2, with TRBD1 matching 7 bases. The junction had 12 bases not matched to a gene; V was cut back by 7 bases and J by 4 bases. The CDR3 totals 15 residues. Germline CDR1 is MNHNS and CDR2 is SASEGT. The CDR3 region has the DNA TGTGCCAGCACCCTAGACAGGGCCGACATCTATGGCTACACCTTC. As protein: CASTLDRADIYGYTF.

This clonotype was seen a handful of times. This chain uses TRBV12-3 or TRBV12-4 with TRBJ2-1, with a tentative D call TRBD1 (6 bases). TRBJ2-7 explains the end of the DNA better; the J call may be wrong. The CDR3 is made up of 16 amino acids. The CDR3 loop reads CASSLGPQGLAYEQYF. The CDR3 coding sequence is TGTGCCAGCAGTTTGGGTCCACAGGGTCTGGCCTACGAGCAGTACTTC.

The chain employs TRBV28 and TRBJ1-5; no reliable D call. Germline V gene lookup returns CDR1 MDHEN and CDR2 SYDVKM. The CDR3 runs 13 residues. Trimming pared 6 bases from V and 0 bases from J, leaving 6 bases between. The CDR3 here is CASRAYSNQPQHF. CDR3 bases: TGTGCCAGCAGAGCCTATAGCAATCAGCCCCAGCATTTT.

V is TRBV28 and J is TRBJ2-3, with a possible D match to TRBD1 (6 bases). In germline, CDR1 is MDHEN, CDR2 SYDVKM. The CDR3 contains 13 residues. V lost 10 bases, J lost 1 base, and 12 bases lay in between. The CDR3 region has the DNA TGTGCCACCAGGACAGACCGCACAGATACGCAGTATTTT. Its protein is CATRTDRTDTQYF. Using reference TRBV28 and TRBJ2-3 for the parts outside the CDR3, the full variable domain is DVKVTQSSRYLVKRTGEKVFLECVQDMDHENMFWYRQDPGLGLRLIYFSYDVKMKEKGDIPEGYSVSREKKERFSLILESASTNQTSMYLCATRTDRTDTQYFGPGTRLTVL.

This clonotype was picked up a small number of times. The chain employs TRBV5-7 and TRBJ1-1; D gene unclear. TRBV5-7 belongs to the ORF category, with a function that is uncertain. The CDR3 runs 13 residues. Trimming took 5 bases from V and 0 from J, leaving 8 bases between them. CDR3 coding DNA: TGTGCCAGCAGAGGCGGGGTGAACACTGAAGCTTTCTTT. This encodes CASRGGVNTEAFF.

This chain connects TRBV5-1 to TRBJ1-1; 8 bases align to TRBD1. The CDR3 is made up of 15 amino acids. V was clipped by 0 bases and J by 3 bases; unmatched bases: 4. The germline CDR1 and CDR2 sequences are SGHRS and YFSETQ. CDR3 loop: CASSLEGRGHTEAFF. In DNA, the CDR3 is TGCGCCAGCAGCTTGGAGGGCAGGGGGCACACTGAAGCTTTCTTT.

This sequence joins TRBV24-1 and TRBJ2-3; possible D gene TRBD1, 5 bases. CDR1 and CDR2 (germline): KGHDR, SFDVKD. The V end was cut by 5 bases, the J end by 0 bases, with 8 bases between. The CDR3 totals 14 residues. Written as DNA, the CDR3 is TGTGCCACCAGTGCCAGGGCAAGCACAGATACGCAGTATTTT. Encoded protein: CATSARASTDTQYF.

In its sample, this clonotype is medium-sized. The CDR3 spells CASSPGQGVADTEAFF. The CDR3 region has the DNA TGTGCCAGCAGCCCGGGACAGGGTGTAGCTGACACTGAAGCTTTCTTT. The chain joins TRBV11-3 to TRBJ1-1; TRBD1 matches at 9 bases. Losses at the gene ends were 5 bases for V and 3 bases for J; bases not matched to a gene: 10. The CDR3 contains 16 residues. The germline V gene has CDR1 SGHNT and CDR2 YENEEA.

This clonotype turned up a few times. This chain joins TRBV15 and TRBJ1-4; no clear D. Germline CDR1 LNHNV, CDR2 YYDKDF (reference sequence). V was shortened by 0 bases and J by 8 bases, with 7 bases between the two germline ends. The CDR3 contains 13 residues. CDR3 in DNA: TGTGCCACCAGCAGAGATGGCTCCGAAAAACTGTTTTTT. Its translation: CATSRDGSEKLFF.

This chain joins TRBV6-1 and TRBJ2-1, with a weak D call TRBD2 (6 bases). The CDR3 totals 15 residues. The germline CDR1 and CDR2 sequences are MNHNS and SASEGT. Trimming took 1 base from V and 11 from J, leaving 18 bases between them. CDR3 sequence (DNA): TGTGCCAGCAGTGAAGTTGGGACTTCACGAGGGCAGCAGTTCTTC. Protein sequence: CASSEVGTSRGQQFF.

CDR3 bases: TGTGCCAGCAGTTTATCAGAGCGGCAGCAGTTCTTC. Its protein product is CASSLSERQQFF. The genes are TRBV28 and TRBJ2-1, with D maybe TRBD2 (5 bases). The V and J ends lost 1 base and 11 bases respectively, with 9 bases between them. CDR3 size: 12 residues. Germline CDR1 and CDR2: MDHEN and SYDVKM.

As to this clonotype: An end of the junction differs from the germline gene, which may be a read error. The V and J genes are TRBV6-1 and TRBJ1-2; D unclear. The CDR3 totals 15 residues. The germline CDR1 and CDR2 sequences are MNHNS and SASEGT. The CDR3 region is CASTSPSSGHYGYTF. CDR3 nucleotide sequence: TGTGCCAGCACCTCCCCATCCTCGGGTCACTACGGCTACACCTTC.

V usage is TRBV5-4 and J usage is TRBJ2-7, with 11 bases matching TRBD2. V trimming: 3 bases; J trimming: 4 bases; junction bases outside the gene matches: 6. This CDR3 contains 15 residues. Looked up from germline, CDR1 is SGHNT and CDR2 is YYREEE (reference sequence). For the CDR3, the DNA is TGTGCCAGCAGCTCCCAAACTAGCGGGAGTTACGAGCAGTACTTC. Protein sequence: CASSSQTSGSYEQYF. The full variable domain, rest sourced from reference TRBV5-4 and TRBJ2-7, is ETGVTQSPTHLIKTRGQQVTLRCSSQSGHNTVSWYQQALGQGPQFIFQYYREEENGRGNFPPRFSGLQFPNYSSELNVNALELDDSALYLCASSSQTSGSYEQYFGPGTRLTVT.

About this clonotype: One end of the junction does not line up with germline, which may come from a read error. The chain links TRBV6-1 to TRBJ2-1; D unclear. The CDR3 extends over 13 amino acids. The germline CDR1 and CDR2 sequences are MNHNS and SASEGT. The CDR3, as DNA: TGTGCCAGCAGTCATGACTTTGACAAGGAGCAGTTCTTC. This codes for CASSHDFDKEQFF.

The genes are TRBV19 and TRBJ1-1; D is ambiguous. Trimming left V 7 bases short and J 1 base short, with 7 bases between. CDR1 is LNHDA, CDR2 SQIVND, per germline (reference sequence). CDR3 length: 12 residues. CDR3 region: CASKDWNTEAFF. The DNA of the CDR3 is TGTGCCAGTAAGGACTGGAACACTGAAGCTTTCTTT. The complete variable domain, with remaining parts taken from reference TRBV19 and TRBJ1-1, reads DGGITQSPKYLFRKEGQNVTLSCEQNLNHDAMYWYRQDPGQGLRLIYYSQIVNDFQKGDIAEGYSVSREKKESFPLTVTSAQKNPTAFYLCASKDWNTEAFFGQGTRLTVV.

This chain uses TRBV19 with TRBJ2-3; 10 bases line up with TRBD2. The CDR3 totals 14 residues. Germline CDR1 is LNHDA and CDR2 is SQIVND (reference sequence). With V trimmed by 7 bases and J by 1 base, 2 bases remained unmatched. The CDR3 loop is CASMGLARTDTQYF. As DNA, the CDR3 is TGTGCCAGTATGGGACTAGCGCGCACAGATACGCAGTATTTT.

This clonotype was observed a handful of times. V usage is TRBV7-9 and J usage is TRBJ1-2; a weak D match, TRBD1 (5 bases). This CDR3 is built from 16 residues. V dropped 0 bases and J dropped 4 bases, with 15 bases sitting between them. CDR1 is SEHNR, CDR2 FQNEAQ, per germline (reference sequence). In nucleotides, the CDR3 is TGTGCCAGCAGCTTAGCGTCCAGGGAGAGTACCTATGGCTACACCTTC. Protein sequence: CASSLASRESTYGYTF.

The chain employs TRBV25-1 and TRBJ2-2; no firm D call. Trimming pared 5 bases from V and 6 bases from J, leaving 10 bases between. Per germline, CDR1 MGHDK and CDR2 SYGVNS. The CDR3 sequence is 13 residues long. The CDR3 sequence is CASSYSPAGELFF. For the CDR3, the DNA is TGTGCCAGCAGTTATAGTCCCGCCGGGGAGCTGTTTTTT.

This clonotype occurred a few times. The rearrangement uses TRBV5-4 and TRBJ1-2, with 8 nucleotides matching TRBD1. CDR3 length: 19 residues. Trimming cost V 3 bases and J 1 base; bases outside gene matches: 17. CDR1 is SGHNT and CDR2 is YYREEE in the germline V gene (reference sequence). CDR3: CASSSESGTGASLNYGYTF. As DNA, the CDR3 is TGTGCCAGCAGCTCCGAGTCGGGGACAGGAGCGAGCCTTAACTATGGCTACACCTTC.

This rearrangement joins TRBV28 to TRBJ2-2, with 14 bases matching TRBD2. The CDR3 is 17 residues long. The V segment lost 2 bases and the J segment 4 bases; nucleotides outside the gene matches: 3. The V gene's germline CDR1 is MDHEN and CDR2 SYDVKM. CDR3 sequence: CASSLRLAGGPTGELFF. CDR3 nucleotides: TGTGCCAGCAGTTTACGACTAGCGGGAGGGCCCACCGGGGAGCTGTTTTTT.

Concerning this clonotype: A read error is likely, as this CDR3 ends without the conserved phenylalanine or tryptophan. The rearrangement uses TRBV20-1 and TRBJ1-6; D is uncertain. The ends were cut back, 0 bases at V and 7 bases at J, with 10 bases in the middle. CDR3 length equals 14 residues. From germline, CDR1 is DFQATT and CDR2 SNEGSKA (reference sequence). CDR3 in amino acids: CSARDRTRNSPLHS. The DNA for the CDR3 is TGCAGTGCTAGAGATAGAACTCGAAATTCACCCCTCCACTCT.

Relative to its sample, this clonotype is medium-sized. The J gene is TRBJ2-1, the V gene TRBV10-1; tentatively, D is TRBD2 (6 bases). This CDR3 spans 14 amino acids. Germline V gene lookup returns CDR1 WNHNN and CDR2 SYGVQD (reference sequence). The V end lost 2 bases, the J end lost 4 bases, and 9 bases lay between the germline ends. The CDR3 protein is CASSEGAGYNEQFF. CDR3 nucleotide sequence: TGCGCCAGCAGTGAGGGGGCGGGATACAATGAGCAGTTCTTC.

This clonotype was observed a few times. The gene calls are TRBV10-3 and TRBJ2-3; possibly TRBD1 or TRBD2 for D (5 bases each). CDR1 and CDR2 (germline): ENHRY, SYGVKD. The CDR3 runs to 11 residues. The V end lost 6 bases, the J end lost 10 bases, and 11 bases lay between the germline ends. CDR3 nucleotide sequence: TGTGCCATCAGCGAGGGGCCACCGCAGTATTTT. It translates to CAISEGPPQYF.